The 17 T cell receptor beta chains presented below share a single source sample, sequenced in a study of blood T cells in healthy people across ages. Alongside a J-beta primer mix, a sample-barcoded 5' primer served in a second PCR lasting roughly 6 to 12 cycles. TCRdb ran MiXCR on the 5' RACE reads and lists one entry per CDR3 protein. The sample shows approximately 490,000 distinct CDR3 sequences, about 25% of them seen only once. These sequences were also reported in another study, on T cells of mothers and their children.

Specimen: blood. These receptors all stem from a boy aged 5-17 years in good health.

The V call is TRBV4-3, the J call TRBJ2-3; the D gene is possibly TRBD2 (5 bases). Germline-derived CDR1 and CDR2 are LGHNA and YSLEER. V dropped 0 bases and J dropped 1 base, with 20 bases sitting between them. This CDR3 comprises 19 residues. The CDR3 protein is CASSQDFIGAAGGTDTQYF. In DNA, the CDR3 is TGCGCCAGCAGCCAAGATTTCATAGGTGCGGCGGGTGGCACAGATACGCAGTATTTT.

CDR3 loop: CASSFTGGSYGYTF. The CDR3 nucleotides read TGTGCCAGCAGTTTTACAGGGGGATCCTATGGCTACACCTTC. V and J are TRBV6-5 and TRBJ1-2; 8 positions agree with TRBD1. V lost 4 bases, J lost 4 bases, and 5 bases stayed unmatched. The CDR3 runs 14 residues. Germline V CDR1 and CDR2: MNHEY, SVGAGI.

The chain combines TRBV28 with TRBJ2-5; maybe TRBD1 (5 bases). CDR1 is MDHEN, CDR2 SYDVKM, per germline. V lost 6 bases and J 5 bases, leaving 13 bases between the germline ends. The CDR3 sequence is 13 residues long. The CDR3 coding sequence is TGTGCCAGCAGCAGGGTCTTGGGGGAGACCCAGTACTTC. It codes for CASSRVLGETQYF.

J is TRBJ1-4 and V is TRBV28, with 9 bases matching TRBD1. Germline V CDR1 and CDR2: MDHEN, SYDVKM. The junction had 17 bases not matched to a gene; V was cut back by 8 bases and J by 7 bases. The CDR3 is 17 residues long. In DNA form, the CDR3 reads TGTGCCAGCCATTCTATAACACAGGGGGCGGCAGGTGAAAAACTGTTTTTT. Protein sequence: CASHSITQGAAGEKLFF.

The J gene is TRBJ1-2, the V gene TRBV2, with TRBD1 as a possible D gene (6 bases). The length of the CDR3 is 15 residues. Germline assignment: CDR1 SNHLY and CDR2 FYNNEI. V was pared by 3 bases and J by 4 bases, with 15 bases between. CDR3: CASSDSGGAGYGYTF. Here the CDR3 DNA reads TGTGCCAGCAGTGATAGTGGGGGCGCGGGCTATGGCTACACCTTC.

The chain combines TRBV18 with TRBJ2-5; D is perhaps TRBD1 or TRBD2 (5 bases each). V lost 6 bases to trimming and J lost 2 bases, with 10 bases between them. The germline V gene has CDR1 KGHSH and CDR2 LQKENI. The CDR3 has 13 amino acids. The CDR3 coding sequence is TGTGCCAGCTCCGGGACCTTACAAGAGACCCAGTACTTC. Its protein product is CASSGTLQETQYF.

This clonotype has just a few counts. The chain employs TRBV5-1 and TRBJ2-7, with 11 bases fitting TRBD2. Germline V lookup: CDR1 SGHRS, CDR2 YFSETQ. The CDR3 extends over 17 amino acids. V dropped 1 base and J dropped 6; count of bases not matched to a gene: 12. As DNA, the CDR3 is TGCGCCAGCAGCTTGAGTCTAGCGGGAGGCTCCTCGGCCGAGCAGTACTTC. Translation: CASSLSLAGGSSAEQYF.

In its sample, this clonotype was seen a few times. The CDR3 protein is CSARGPVAWGKETQYF. The CDR3 DNA sequence: TGCAGTGCTAGAGGGCCAGTAGCATGGGGGAAAGAGACCCAGTACTTC. The chain recombines TRBV20-1 with TRBJ2-5; the D call may be TRBD1 or TRBD2 (5 bases each). From germline, CDR1 is DFQATT and CDR2 SNEGSKA (reference sequence). The CDR3 totals 16 residues. V was clipped by 1 base and J by 3 bases, with 18 bases between them.

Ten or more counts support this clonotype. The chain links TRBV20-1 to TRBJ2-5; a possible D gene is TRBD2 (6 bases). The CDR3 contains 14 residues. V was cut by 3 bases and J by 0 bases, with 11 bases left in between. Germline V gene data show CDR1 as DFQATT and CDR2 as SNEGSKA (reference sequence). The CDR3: CSARKRDYQETQYF. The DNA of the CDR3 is TGCAGTGCTAGGAAGAGGGACTACCAAGAGACCCAGTACTTC.

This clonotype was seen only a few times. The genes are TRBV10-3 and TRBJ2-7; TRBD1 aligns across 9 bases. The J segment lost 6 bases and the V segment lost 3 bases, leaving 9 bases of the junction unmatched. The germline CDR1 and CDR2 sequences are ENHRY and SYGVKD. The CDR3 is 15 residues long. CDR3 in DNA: TGTGCCATCAGTGAAGGACAGGGGTACGGATCCGAGCAGTACTTC. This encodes CAISEGQGYGSEQYF.

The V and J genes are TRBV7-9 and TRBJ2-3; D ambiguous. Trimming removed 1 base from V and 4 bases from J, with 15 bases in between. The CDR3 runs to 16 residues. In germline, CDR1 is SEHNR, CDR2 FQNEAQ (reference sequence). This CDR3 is CASSLDGSSSADTQYF. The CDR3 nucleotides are TGTGCCAGCAGCTTAGATGGTAGTAGCTCCGCAGATACGCAGTATTTT.

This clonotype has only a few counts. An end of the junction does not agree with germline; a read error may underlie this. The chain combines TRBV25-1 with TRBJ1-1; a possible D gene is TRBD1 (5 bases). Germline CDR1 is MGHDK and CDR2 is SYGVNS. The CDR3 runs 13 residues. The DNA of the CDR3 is TGTGCCAGCAGGGAACCAGGGAGGACTGAGGCTTTCTTT. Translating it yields CASREPGRTEAFF.

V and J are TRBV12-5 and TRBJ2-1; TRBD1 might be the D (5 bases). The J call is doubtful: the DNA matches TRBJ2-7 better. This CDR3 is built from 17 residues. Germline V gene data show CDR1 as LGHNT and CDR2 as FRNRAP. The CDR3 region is CASGLFSSDSDSYEQYF. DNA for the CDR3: TGTGCTAGTGGTTTGTTCTCGTCTGACAGCGACTCCTACGAGCAGTACTTC.

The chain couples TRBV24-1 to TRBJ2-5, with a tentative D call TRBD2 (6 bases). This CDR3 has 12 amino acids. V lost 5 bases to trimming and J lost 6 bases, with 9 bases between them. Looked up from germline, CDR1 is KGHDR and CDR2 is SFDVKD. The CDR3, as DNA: TGTGCCACCAGTGGGGACTTACAGACCCAGTACTTC. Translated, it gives CATSGDLQTQYF.

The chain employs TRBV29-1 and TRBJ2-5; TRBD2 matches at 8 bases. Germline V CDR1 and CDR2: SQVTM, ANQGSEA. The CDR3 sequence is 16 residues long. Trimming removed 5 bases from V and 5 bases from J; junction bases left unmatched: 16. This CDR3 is CSVSGLAESSLETQYF. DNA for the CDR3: TGCAGCGTTTCCGGACTAGCTGAATCGTCATTGGAGACCCAGTACTTC. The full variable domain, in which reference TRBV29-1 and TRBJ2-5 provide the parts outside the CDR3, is SAVISQKPSRDICQRGTSLTIQCQVDSQVTMMFWYRQQPGQSLTLIATANQGSEATYESGFVIDKFPISRPNLTFSTLTVSNMSPEDSSIYLCSVSGLAESSLETQYFGPGTRLLVL.

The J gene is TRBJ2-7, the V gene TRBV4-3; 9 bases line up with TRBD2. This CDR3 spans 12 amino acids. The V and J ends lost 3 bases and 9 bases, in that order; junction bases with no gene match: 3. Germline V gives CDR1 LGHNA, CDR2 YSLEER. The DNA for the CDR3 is TGCGCCAGCAGCCACAGTAGCGGGAGGCAGTACTTC. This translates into CASSHSSGRQYF.

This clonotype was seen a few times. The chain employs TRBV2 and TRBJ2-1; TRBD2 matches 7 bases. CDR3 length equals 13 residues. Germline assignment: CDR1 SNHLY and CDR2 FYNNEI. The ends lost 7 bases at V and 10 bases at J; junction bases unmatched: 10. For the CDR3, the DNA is TGTGCCAGCACCCAAGCCCCGGGACTAGAGCAGTTCTTC. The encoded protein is CASTQAPGLEQFF.